The clone carrying this T cell receptor (beta chain) was seen once. The data originate from a study of blood T cell repertoires in COVID-19. Background on the study: Acute and convalescent COVID-19 specimens originated in the United States, Italy and Spain. From T cells, B-cell-depleted T cells, or PBMCs came the material, which was cDNA or gDNA.

Methods used by the authors: Estimated nucleated cell counts came from reference gene primer amplification. The method was immunoSEQ multiplex PCR; TCRdb's version includes in-frame clones alone and lacks a portion of them. Clone size and the V and J calls come from that table; the DNA yielded D and trimming. The data contain 65,000 to 90,000 clones, approximately 86% of them singletons. CDR1 is LGHNA, CDR2 YSLEER, per germline. Trimming at V came to 4 bases and at J to 1 base, leaving 5 bases not matched to a gene. The length of the CDR3 is 15 residues. This receptor was obtained from a woman aged 45-65 years with active or convalescent COVID-19. V and J are TRBV4-3 and TRBJ2-5, with 8 positions matching TRBD2. The sample was peripheral blood. This chain's CDR3 is CASSPERGTQETQYF. Here the CDR3 DNA reads TGCGCCAGCAGCCCAGAGCGGGGGACCCAAGAGACCCAGTACTTC.